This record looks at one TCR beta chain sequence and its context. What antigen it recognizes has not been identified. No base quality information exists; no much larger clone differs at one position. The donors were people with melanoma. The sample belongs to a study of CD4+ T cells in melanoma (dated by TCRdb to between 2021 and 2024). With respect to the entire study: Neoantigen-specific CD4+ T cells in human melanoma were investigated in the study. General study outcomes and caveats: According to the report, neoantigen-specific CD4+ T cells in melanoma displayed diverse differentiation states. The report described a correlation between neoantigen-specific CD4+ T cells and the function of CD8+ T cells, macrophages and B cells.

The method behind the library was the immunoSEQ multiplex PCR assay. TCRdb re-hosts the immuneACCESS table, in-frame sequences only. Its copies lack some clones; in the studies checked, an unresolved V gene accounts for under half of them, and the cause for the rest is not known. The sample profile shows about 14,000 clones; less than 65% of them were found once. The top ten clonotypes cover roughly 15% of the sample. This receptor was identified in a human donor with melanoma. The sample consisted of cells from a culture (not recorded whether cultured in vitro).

For the CDR3, the sequence is CASSNREETQYF. The DNA is as follows: TGTGCCAGCAGCAACAGGGAAGAGACCCAGTACTTC. The chain was built from TRBV5-4 and TRBJ2-5; TRBD1 might be the D gene, on 6 matching bases. From the cysteine up to the phenylalanine, the CDR3 has a length of 12 residues. The retained sequence is limited to the CDR3, 36 bases, with the frame set at the first base. V is pared back by 4 bases and J by 3 bases, with 7 bases lying between the germline termini. For CDR1 and CDR2, the germline V gene (reference sequence) lists SGHNT and YYREEE.